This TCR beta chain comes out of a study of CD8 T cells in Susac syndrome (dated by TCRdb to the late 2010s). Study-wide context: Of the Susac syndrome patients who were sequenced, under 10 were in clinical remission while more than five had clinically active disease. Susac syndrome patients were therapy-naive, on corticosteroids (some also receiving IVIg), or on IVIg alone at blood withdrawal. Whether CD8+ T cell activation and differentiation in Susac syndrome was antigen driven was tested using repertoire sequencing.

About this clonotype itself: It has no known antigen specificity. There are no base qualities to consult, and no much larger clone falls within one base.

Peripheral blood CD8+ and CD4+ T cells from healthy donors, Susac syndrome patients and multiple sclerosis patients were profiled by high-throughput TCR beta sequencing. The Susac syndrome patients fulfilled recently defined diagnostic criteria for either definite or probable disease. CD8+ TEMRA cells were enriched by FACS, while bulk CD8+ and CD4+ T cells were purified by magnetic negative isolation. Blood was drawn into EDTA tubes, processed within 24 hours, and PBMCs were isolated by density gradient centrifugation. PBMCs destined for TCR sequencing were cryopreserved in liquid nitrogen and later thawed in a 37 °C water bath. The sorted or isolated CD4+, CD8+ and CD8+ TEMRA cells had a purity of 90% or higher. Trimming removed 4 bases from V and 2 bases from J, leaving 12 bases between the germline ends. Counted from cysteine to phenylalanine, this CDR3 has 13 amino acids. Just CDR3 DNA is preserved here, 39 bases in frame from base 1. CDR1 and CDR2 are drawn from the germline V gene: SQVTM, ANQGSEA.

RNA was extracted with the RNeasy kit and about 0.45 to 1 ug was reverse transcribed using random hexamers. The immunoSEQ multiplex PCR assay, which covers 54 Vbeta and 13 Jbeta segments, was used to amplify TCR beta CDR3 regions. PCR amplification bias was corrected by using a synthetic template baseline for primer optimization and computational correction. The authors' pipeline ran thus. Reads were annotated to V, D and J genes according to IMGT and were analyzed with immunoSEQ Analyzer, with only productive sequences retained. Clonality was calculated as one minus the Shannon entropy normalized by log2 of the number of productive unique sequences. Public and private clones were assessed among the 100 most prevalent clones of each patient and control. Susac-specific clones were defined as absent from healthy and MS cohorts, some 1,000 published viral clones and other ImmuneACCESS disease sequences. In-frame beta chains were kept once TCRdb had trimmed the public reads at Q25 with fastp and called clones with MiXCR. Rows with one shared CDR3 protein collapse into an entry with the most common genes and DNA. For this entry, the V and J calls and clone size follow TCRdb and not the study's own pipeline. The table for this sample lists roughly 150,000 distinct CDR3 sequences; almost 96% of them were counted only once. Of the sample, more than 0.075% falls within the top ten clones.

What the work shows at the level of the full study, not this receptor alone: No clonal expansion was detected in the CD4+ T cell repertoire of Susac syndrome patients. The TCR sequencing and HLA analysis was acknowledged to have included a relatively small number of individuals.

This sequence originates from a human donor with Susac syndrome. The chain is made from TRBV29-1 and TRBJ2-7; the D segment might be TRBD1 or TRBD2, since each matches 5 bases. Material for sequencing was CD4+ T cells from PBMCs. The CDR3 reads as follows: CSVAGTVTYEQYF. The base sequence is TGCAGCGTTGCGGGGACGGTTACCTACGAGCAGTACTTC.